A single sample is the source of the 13 T cell receptor beta chains below, sequenced in a study of OX40 agonist ivuxolimab in advanced cancers. Libraries were prepared by immunoSEQ multiplex PCR; TCRdb keeps only in-frame clonotypes and omits some of them. The sample yields fewer than 45,000 clones, 70% to 90% seen once. Sequences were derived from CD4+ or CD8+ T cells sorted from blood, sampled in a trial of the OX40 agonist ivuxolimab. The receptors originated from an adult with an advanced solid tumor such as melanoma, head and neck, liver or kidney cancer.

This chain links TRBV27 with TRBJ2-3; 7 bases agree with TRBD2. V trimming: 8 bases; J trimming: 6 bases; junction bases outside the gene matches: 11. The germline gives CDR1 MNHEY, CDR2 SMNVEV (reference sequence). This CDR3 has 14 residues. The CDR3 sequence is CASRLAQLMDTQYF. The CDR3 region has the DNA TGTGCCAGCCGACTAGCACAACTTATGGATACGCAGTATTTT.

Relative to its sample, this clone is medium-sized. This sequence joins TRBV9 and TRBJ2-7; D is uncertain. V was cut by 0 bases and J by 1 base, with 11 bases left in between. The CDR3 is made up of 15 amino acids. CDR1 is SGDLS and CDR2 is YYNGEE in the germline V gene. The CDR3 loop reads CASSVDVSSSYEQYF. The CDR3 nucleotides read TGTGCCAGCAGCGTAGATGTAAGTTCTTCCTACGAGCAGTACTTC.

The chain has TRBV7-3 and TRBJ2-1, with TRBD2 as a possible D gene (5 bases). V was clipped by 1 base and J by 7 bases, with 11 bases between them. This CDR3 is built from 14 residues. Germline CDR1 is SGHTA and CDR2 is FQGTGA. The CDR3 region is CASSLNEGSNEQFF. As DNA, the CDR3 is TGTGCCAGCAGCTTAAACGAGGGTTCTAATGAGCAGTTCTTC.

The rearrangement uses TRBV19 and TRBJ2-7; D is possibly TRBD2 (6 bases). Germline values: CDR1 LNHDA, CDR2 SQIVND (reference sequence). The CDR3 extends over 15 amino acids. V lost 4 bases to trimming and J lost 1 base, with 14 bases between them. CDR3 bases: TGTGCCAGTAGTAGTCCGGGACTCCCTTCCTACGAGCAGTACTTC. Encoded protein: CASSSPGLPSYEQYF.

The rearrangement links TRBV7-2 to TRBJ2-7, with D possibly being TRBD1 or TRBD2 (5 bases each). CDR1 and CDR2 (germline): SGHTA, FQGNSA. Trimming removed 4 bases from V and 1 base from J, with 20 bases in between. There are 17 residues in the CDR3. The CDR3 loop is CASSSYPWGEGSYEQYF. For the CDR3, the DNA is TGTGCCAGCAGCTCCTACCCGTGGGGCGAGGGGTCCTACGAGCAGTACTTC.

The CDR3 nucleotides are TGTGCCAGCAGCGTAGCTGGACTAGCGGGAGGAGTGGGAGATACGCAGTATTTT. Encoded protein: CASSVAGLAGGVGDTQYF. J is TRBJ2-3 and V is TRBV9, with 14 bases aligning to TRBD2. V gave up 0 bases and J gave up 5 bases; unmatched junction bases: 8. The length of the CDR3 is 18 residues. Germline CDR1 reads SGDLS; CDR2 reads YYNGEE.

Concerning this clone: One junction end disagrees with the germline gene, perhaps due to a read error. The rearrangement joins TRBV7-7 to TRBJ2-7, with 7 bases lining up with TRBD2. Germline V gene lookup returns CDR1 SSHAT and CDR2 FNYEAQ (reference sequence). The CDR3 has 15 amino acids. The CDR3: CASSSGSGEAYEQYF. The CDR3 DNA reads TGTGCTAGCAGCTCGGGGAGCGGGGAAGCCTACGAGCAGTACTTC.

The gene calls are TRBV10-3 and TRBJ1-1; a weak D match, TRBD1 (5 bases). V gave up 1 base and J gave up 7 bases, with 19 bases separating them. Per germline, CDR1 ENHRY and CDR2 SYGVKD. The CDR3 totals 16 residues. DNA of the CDR3: TGTGCCATCAGTGAGTGGGAGGGGCCGCCGGGCATTGAAGCTTTCTTT. This encodes CAISEWEGPPGIEAFF.

This chain links TRBV7-8 with TRBJ1-5; D is uncertain. Deletions cut 1 base from V and 6 bases from J, with 4 bases between. The CDR3 contains 12 residues. Germline V gene sequence: CDR1 SGHVS, CDR2 FQNEAQ. The CDR3 nucleotides are TGTGCCAGCAGCTTAGGAGGTCAGCCCCAGCATTTT. Protein product: CASSLGGQPQHF.

The sample holds a few counts of this clone. V gene TRBV9 combines with J gene TRBJ1-5; possibly TRBD1 for D (6 bases). CDR1 is SGDLS and CDR2 is YYNGEE in the germline V gene. CDR3 length equals 13 residues. V lost 0 bases, J lost 7 bases, and 8 bases lay in between. The CDR3 loop is CASSVEGDQPQHF. The CDR3 DNA reads TGTGCCAGCAGCGTAGAGGGGGACCAGCCCCAGCATTTT.

The chain links TRBV5-6 to TRBJ2-2, with 9 bases aligning to TRBD2. Trimming at V came to 3 bases and at J to 2 bases, leaving 2 bases not matched to a gene. This CDR3 has 15 amino acids. CDR1 and CDR2 from the germline V gene are SGHDT and YYEEEE. CDR3 sequence: CASSWTSDNTGELFF. In nucleotides, the CDR3 is TGTGCCAGCAGCTGGACTAGCGATAACACCGGGGAGCTGTTTTTT.

V is TRBV9 and J is TRBJ2-1, with 7 nucleotides matching TRBD1. The germline CDR1 and CDR2 sequences are SGDLS and YYNGEE. The CDR3 is made up of 15 amino acids. The junction had 9 bases not matched to a gene; V was cut back by 3 bases and J by 6 bases. The CDR3 here is CASSEQGSFGNEQFF. The CDR3 DNA reads TGTGCCAGCAGCGAACAGGGGAGTTTCGGCAATGAGCAGTTCTTC.

The chain uses TRBV19 and TRBJ1-1; D may be TRBD1 (5 bases). The V gene lost 6 bases and the J gene lost 8 bases, with 13 bases spanning the gap. The CDR3 consists of 12 residues. Germline V gene lookup returns CDR1 LNHDA and CDR2 SQIVND (reference sequence). The chain's CDR3 is CASRTDRSEAFF. DNA for the CDR3: TGTGCCAGTAGAACCGACAGATCAGAAGCTTTCTTT. Full variable domain (remainder filled in from reference TRBV19 and TRBJ1-1): DGGITQSPKYLFRKEGQNVTLSCEQNLNHDAMYWYRQDPGQGLRLIYYSQIVNDFQKGDIAEGYSVSREKKESFPLTVTSAQKNPTAFYLCASRTDRSEAFFGQGTRLTVV.